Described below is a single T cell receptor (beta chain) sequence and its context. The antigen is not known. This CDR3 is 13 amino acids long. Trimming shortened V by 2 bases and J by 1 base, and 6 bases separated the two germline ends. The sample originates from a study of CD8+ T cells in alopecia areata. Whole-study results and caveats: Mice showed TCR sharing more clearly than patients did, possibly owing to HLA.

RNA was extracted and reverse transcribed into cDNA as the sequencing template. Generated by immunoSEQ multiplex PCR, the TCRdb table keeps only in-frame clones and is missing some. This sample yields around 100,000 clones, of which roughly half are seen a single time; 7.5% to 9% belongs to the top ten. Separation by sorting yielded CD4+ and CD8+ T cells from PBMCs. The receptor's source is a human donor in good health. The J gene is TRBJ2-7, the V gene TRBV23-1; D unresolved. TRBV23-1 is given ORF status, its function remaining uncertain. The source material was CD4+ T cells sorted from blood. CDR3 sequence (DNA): TGCGCCAGCAGTCAAAACGCTTCCTACGAGCAGTACTTC. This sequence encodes CASSQNASYEQYF.